The next 4 T cell receptor beta chains were all read from a single sample in a study of CD8 T cells in ankylosing spondylitis. Findings and limits, study-wide: Among TCR beta sequences, a motif of several highly homologous variants appeared characteristic of ankylosing spondylitis blood.

For these TCRs, the target antigens are not known. TCRdb reprocessed the 5' RACE reads via MiXCR and lists one record per CDR3 protein. The repertoire consists of about 220,000 distinct CDR3 sequences, with around 18% occurring once and the leading ten covering under 45%. Source material: blood, either unsorted or a sorted T cell fraction (not recorded which). The receptors originated from a male donor with ankylosing spondylitis.

This clonotype was recorded a few times. The rearrangement uses TRBV19 and TRBJ2-2, with TRBD2 matching over 11 bases. J gave up 4 bases and V 5 bases, and 3 bases lay outside the gene matches. This CDR3 region has 15 residues. Germline-derived CDR1 and CDR2 are LNHDA and SQIVND (reference sequence). In nucleotides, the CDR3 is TGTGCCAGTAGTGGACTAGCGGGTCCCACCGGGGAGCTGTTTTTT. This encodes CASSGLAGPTGELFF.

The count of this clonotype is one. The chain combines TRBV7-3 with TRBJ2-2; 7 bases map to TRBD2. J was trimmed by 4 bases and V by 0 bases; bases with no gene match: 8. There are 17 residues in the CDR3. Germline CDR1 and CDR2: SGHTA and FQGTGA. CDR3 sequence reads: CASSLTGGVAVTGELFF. The CDR3 bases are TGTGCCAGCAGCTTAACGGGAGGGGTCGCGGTCACCGGGGAGCTGTTTTTT.

The chain couples TRBV4-1 to TRBJ2-7; 7 positions match TRBD1. The CDR3 totals 15 residues. V shed 4 bases, J shed 1 base, and the junction held 7 bases outside the gene matches. The germline V gene encodes CDR1 MGHRA and CDR2 YSYEKL. The CDR3 region has the DNA TGCGCCAGCAGCCCGGGGACAGACTCTTCCTACGAGCAGTACTTC. Protein product: CASSPGTDSSYEQYF.

The J gene is TRBJ2-3, the V gene TRBV10-2; D call uncertain. The germline V gene has CDR1 WSHSY and CDR2 SAAADI. The CDR3 totals 11 residues. Deletions cut 8 bases from V and 5 bases from J, with 8 bases between. This CDR3 is CASGIEDTQYF. In DNA form, the CDR3 reads TGCGCCAGCGGAATTGAAGATACGCAGTATTTT.